These 28 T cell receptor beta chains share one sample of origin, sequenced in a study of blood T cell repertoires in COVID-19. Method: immunoSEQ multiplex PCR; TCRdb's copy keeps in-frame clones and lacks some. The sample holds more than 130,000 clones, about 84% seen once. Material: peripheral blood. These receptors came from a human donor in a cohort sampled during active COVID-19.

This clone was seen only a few times. The rearrangement joins TRBV5-1 to TRBJ2-7; no definite D call. Germline-derived CDR1 and CDR2 are SGHRS and YFSETQ. V was shortened by 0 bases and J by 3 bases, with 13 bases between the two germline ends. The CDR3 runs 15 residues. The CDR3 region is CASSLGGQTIYEQYF. Here the CDR3 DNA reads TGCGCCAGCAGCTTGGGAGGCCAGACCATCTACGAGCAGTACTTC.

As to this clone: Other DNA sequences in the same sample also yield this CDR3. The V and J genes are TRBV7-2 and TRBJ2-2, with 9 positions matching TRBD2. V lost 0 bases, J lost 6 bases, and 5 bases stayed unmatched. CDR3 size: 16 residues. Germline values: CDR1 SGHTA, CDR2 FQGNSA. The CDR3 is CASSLAAGGPSGELFF. For the CDR3, the DNA is TGTGCCAGCAGCTTAGCAGCGGGGGGCCCTTCCGGGGAGCTGTTTTTT.

This chain links TRBV9 with TRBJ2-5, with 9 bases fitting TRBD1. CDR1 is SGDLS and CDR2 is YYNGEE in the germline V gene. V shed 4 bases, J shed 0 bases, and the junction held 13 bases outside the gene matches. The CDR3 has 18 amino acids. CDR3 sequence reads: CASSNRDRALVYQETQYF. In DNA, the CDR3 is TGTGCCAGCAGCAACCGGGACAGGGCATTAGTGTACCAAGAGACCCAGTACTTC.

This rearrangement joins TRBV4-1 to TRBJ1-1, with D tentatively TRBD1 (6 bases). This CDR3 comprises 14 residues. Germline CDR1 and CDR2: MGHRA and YSYEKL. With 2 bases removed from V and 8 bases from J, the gap between germline ends came to 15 bases. The CDR3 bases are TGCGCCAGCAGCCAACCTATGACAGGACACGAAGCTTTCTTT. The encoded protein is CASSQPMTGHEAFF.

The V and J genes are TRBV7-8 and TRBJ2-7; the D gene is possibly TRBD2 (6 bases). V was clipped by 1 base and J by 4 bases, with 17 bases between them. CDR3 length: 16 amino acids. CDR1 and CDR2 from the germline V gene are SGHVS and FQNEAQ. CDR3 protein: CASSLDVLASVYEQYF. CDR3 DNA: TGTGCCAGCAGCTTAGACGTCCTCGCTAGCGTGTACGAGCAGTACTTC.

This clone was observed once. The rearrangement joins TRBV5-1 to TRBJ2-7; TRBD2 matches at 11 bases. Germline assignment: CDR1 SGHRS and CDR2 YFSETQ. V lost 4 bases, J lost 3 bases, and 3 bases stayed unmatched. The CDR3 totals 14 residues. CDR3 amino acids: CASSEGLAVYEQYF. For the CDR3, the DNA is TGCGCCAGCAGCGAGGGACTAGCGGTCTACGAGCAGTACTTC.

In DNA, the CDR3 is TGTGCCATCAGTGACGGGACAGGGGGCCGGGGGAACACTGAAGCTTTCTTT. This sequence encodes CAISDGTGGRGNTEAFF. The chain is built from TRBV10-3 and TRBJ1-1; 12 positions match TRBD1. Germline-derived CDR1 and CDR2 are ENHRY and SYGVKD. V shed 3 bases, J shed 1 base, and the junction held 6 bases outside the gene matches. This CDR3 spans 17 amino acids.

The rearrangement links TRBV6-2 or TRBV6-3 to TRBJ2-3; possible D gene TRBD2, 5 bases. Trimming pared 6 bases from V and 4 bases from J, leaving 8 bases between. Germline V gives CDR1 MNHEY, CDR2 SVGEGT. The CDR3 is 12 amino acids. The CDR3 spells CASSRGPDTQYF. The CDR3 coding sequence is TGTGCCAGCAGCAGAGGGCCAGATACGCAGTATTTT.

The chain carries TRBV7-9 and TRBJ1-1; possibly TRBD1 for D (6 bases). The V gene's germline CDR1 is SEHNR and CDR2 FQNEAQ (reference sequence). Trimming took off 2 bases at V and 3 bases at J, with 13 bases between the two ends. This CDR3 is built from 15 residues. This CDR3 reads CASSLRSGVDTEAFF. The DNA for the CDR3 is TGTGCCAGCAGCTTACGGTCAGGGGTCGACACTGAAGCTTTCTTT.

This clone was detected only a few times. The chain is built from TRBV14 and TRBJ2-2, with 9 bases aligning to TRBD1. Germline CDR1 is SGHDN and CDR2 is FVKESK. The trim removed 4 bases at V and 1 base at J, leaving 16 bases unmatched. The CDR3 loop spans 20 amino acids. The CDR3 loop reads CASSPDRRDRANWNTGELFF. For the CDR3, the DNA is TGTGCCAGCAGCCCCGACCGTAGGGACAGGGCGAACTGGAACACCGGGGAGCTGTTTTTT.

This chain uses TRBV7-2 with TRBJ2-5; 7 nucleotides line up with TRBD1. Germline values: CDR1 SGHTA, CDR2 FQGNSA. This CDR3 has 14 amino acids. The V gene end was trimmed by 2 bases and the J gene end by 10 bases; junction bases not matched to a gene: 10. CDR3 sequence (DNA): TGTGCCAGCAGCTTAACGGTGGTCCCAGGGGGCCAGTACTTC. This translates into CASSLTVVPGGQYF.

This clone was recorded once. The J gene is TRBJ1-1, the V gene TRBV5-1; D may be TRBD1 (5 bases). Between the trimmed V and J ends, which lost 5 bases and 1 base, there was a span of 12 bases. Germline CDR1 is SGHRS and CDR2 is YFSETQ. The CDR3 is 14 residues long. CDR3 loop: CASRPDDRNTEAFF. The CDR3 nucleotides read TGCGCCAGCAGACCTGACGACAGGAACACTGAAGCTTTCTTT.

The J gene is TRBJ2-1, the V gene TRBV19; unclear D gene. The V gene lost 4 bases and the J gene lost 0 bases, with 19 bases spanning the gap. From germline, CDR1 is LNHDA and CDR2 SQIVND (reference sequence). The CDR3 covers 18 residues. The chain's CDR3 is CASSSGASRPSSYNEQFF. CDR3 bases: TGTGCCAGTAGTAGCGGTGCTAGTCGGCCGAGCTCCTACAATGAGCAGTTCTTC. Combining the CDR3 with reference TRBV19 and TRBJ2-1 gives the whole variable domain DGGITQSPKYLFRKEGQNVTLSCEQNLNHDAMYWYRQDPGQGLRLIYYSQIVNDFQKGDIAEGYSVSREKKESFPLTVTSAQKNPTAFYLCASSSGASRPSSYNEQFFGPGTRLTVL.

The chain has TRBV10-3 and TRBJ2-5, with 8 bases lining up with TRBD2. Per germline, CDR1 ENHRY and CDR2 SYGVKD. CDR3 length: 15 amino acids. The V gene end was trimmed by 9 bases and the J gene end by 0 bases; junction bases not matched to a gene: 9. The CDR3, as DNA: TGTGCCATTGGTCGGCGGGGGGTGAACCAAGAGACCCAGTACTTC. Protein: CAIGRRGVNQETQYF.

This chain links TRBV28 with TRBJ1-6, with TRBD1 matching 7 bases. The CDR3 contains 17 residues. With 6 bases clipped from V and 11 bases from J, the junction kept 19 bases outside the gene matches. CDR1 MDHEN and CDR2 SYDVKM come from the germline V gene. The DNA of the CDR3 is TGTGCCAGCAGCCCCTTACAGGGGCGGATTGATGGAGCACCCCTCCACTTT. Encoded protein: CASSPLQGRIDGAPLHF.

The V call is TRBV3-1 (or the pseudogene TRBV3-2), the J call TRBJ2-1; 11 bases map to TRBD1. Germline loops: CDR1 LGHDT, CDR2 YNNKEL (reference sequence). V shed 2 bases, J shed 8 bases, and the junction held 14 bases outside the gene matches. The CDR3 extends over 18 amino acids. For the CDR3, the DNA is TGTGCCAGCAGCCAAAACCATCCCGGGACAGGGGGAATCTATGAGCAGTTCTTC. Translation gives CASSQNHPGTGGIYEQFF.

The gene calls are TRBV20-1 and TRBJ2-7; D possibly corresponds to TRBD1 (6 bases). Germline loops: CDR1 DFQATT, CDR2 SNEGSKA (reference sequence). The CDR3 is 13 amino acids. V was cut by 6 bases and J by 4 bases, with 16 bases left in between. CDR3 amino acids: CSASSIQGYEQYF. CDR3 coding DNA: TGCAGTGCGAGTTCTATCCAGGGGTACGAGCAGTACTTC.

V and J are TRBV30 and TRBJ1-5; 9 bases fit TRBD1. CDR1 GTSNPN and CDR2 SVGIG come from the germline V gene (reference sequence). The CDR3 sequence is 13 residues long. V lost 1 base to trimming and J lost 5 bases; unmatched junction nucleotides: 0. The CDR3 DNA reads as TGTGCCTGGAGTGGACAGGGGGATCAGCCCCAGCATTTT. This translates into CAWSGQGDQPQHF.

This chain links TRBV9 with TRBJ2-2; 8 bases map to TRBD2. The CDR3 is made up of 15 amino acids. Trimming took 3 bases from V and 5 from J; bases not matched to a gene: 6. The germline V gene encodes CDR1 SGDLS and CDR2 YYNGEE. The CDR3 is CASSGGAGVTGELFF. The CDR3 coding sequence is TGTGCCAGCAGCGGAGGAGCGGGGGTGACCGGGGAGCTGTTTTTT.

This chain links TRBV5-4 with TRBJ2-1, with no clear D. Germline-derived CDR1 and CDR2 are SGHNT and YYREEE (reference sequence). CDR3 length: 13 amino acids. V lost 6 bases and J 8 bases, leaving 15 bases between the germline ends. This CDR3 reads CASTLSVADEQFF. The CDR3 bases are TGTGCCAGCACGTTAAGCGTCGCGGATGAGCAGTTCTTC.

The chain recombines TRBV9 with TRBJ1-1, with TRBD1 matching over 7 bases. The CDR3 covers 16 residues. Losses at the gene ends were 4 bases for V and 5 bases for J; bases not matched to a gene: 14. Germline V gene data show CDR1 as SGDLS and CDR2 as YYNGEE. This chain's CDR3 is CASSPTLQGFGTEAFF. CDR3 bases: TGTGCCAGCAGCCCGACCCTACAGGGGTTTGGTACTGAAGCTTTCTTT.

This chain connects TRBV5-4 to TRBJ1-2; 8 nucleotides align to TRBD1. This CDR3 comprises 14 residues. Germline V gives CDR1 SGHNT, CDR2 YYREEE (reference sequence). V gave up 6 bases and J gave up 6 bases; unmatched junction bases: 10. CDR3 sequence (DNA): TGTGCCAGCATTCTACCTCAGGGGGCGCATGGCTACACCTTC. This encodes CASILPQGAHGYTF.

This rearrangement joins TRBV27 to TRBJ2-7; TRBD1 is a possible D gene (6 bases). Germline V lookup: CDR1 MNHEY, CDR2 SMNVEV (reference sequence). The CDR3 is 14 residues long. Trimming removed 5 bases from V and 2 bases from J, with 13 bases in between. The CDR3 bases are TGTGCCAGCAGTCGGGACAATTGGGCCTACGAGCAGTACTTC. Translating it yields CASSRDNWAYEQYF.

This sequence joins TRBV3-1 (or the pseudogene TRBV3-2) and TRBJ2-5, with a tentative D call TRBD2 (5 bases). The CDR3 totals 13 residues. V lost 5 bases to trimming and J lost 4 bases, with 11 bases between them. CDR1 LGHDT and CDR2 YNNKEL come from the germline V gene (reference sequence). The CDR3 DNA follows: TGTGCCAGCAGCACTAGAGTCGCAGAGACCCAGTACTTC. It encodes CASSTRVAETQYF.

The chain joins TRBV5-1 to TRBJ2-1, with D tentatively TRBD2 (5 bases). Germline CDR1 is SGHRS and CDR2 is YFSETQ. The CDR3 consists of 15 residues. The V end was cut by 4 bases, the J end by 9 bases, with 20 bases between. CDR3 protein: CASSLVRALWVEQFF. CDR3 coding DNA: TGCGCCAGCAGCCTAGTGAGGGCACTTTGGGTTGAGCAGTTCTTC.

The gene calls are TRBV5-1 and TRBJ2-3, with a tentative D call TRBD1 (5 bases). The CDR3 runs to 13 residues. Per the germline V gene, CDR1 is SGHRS and CDR2 is YFSETQ. The V gene lost 4 bases and the J gene lost 5 bases, with 11 bases spanning the gap. The CDR3: CASSASTGDTQYF. For the CDR3, the DNA is TGCGCCAGCAGCGCCTCAACAGGAGATACGCAGTATTTT.

The chain carries TRBV5-1 and TRBJ2-7; TRBD2 matches 7 bases. This CDR3 region has 14 residues. Trimming removed 1 base from V and 3 bases from J; junction bases left unmatched: 4. In germline, CDR1 is SGHRS, CDR2 YFSETQ. This chain's CDR3 is CASSLTGGFYEQYF. The DNA for the CDR3 is TGCGCCAGCAGCTTGACCGGGGGGTTCTACGAGCAGTACTTC.

The chain is built from TRBV15 and TRBJ2-2; no clear D gene. V gave up 0 bases and J gave up 4 bases, with 3 bases separating them. Germline V gives CDR1 LNHNV, CDR2 YYDKDF (reference sequence). This CDR3 is 13 amino acids long. CDR3 nucleotides: TGTGCCACCAGCAGAGACCGCACCGGGGAGCTGTTTTTT. This translates into CATSRDRTGELFF.